This T cell receptor (beta chain) was sequenced in a study of cytomegalovirus exposure and HLA in healthy donors. Findings of the study overall: In a later analysis, common viral pathogens appeared linked to several of the most significant clusters.

The PCR was carried out with 60 Vbeta primers and 13 Jbeta primers. Sequenced by immunoSEQ multiplex PCR; TCRdb stores in-frame clones only, minus some. The sample holds approximately 100,000 clones; roughly 9.4% are singletons and the top ten take 5% to 5.5%. V gave up 3 bases and J gave up 4 bases, with 18 bases separating them. The CDR3 covers 16 residues. CDR1 and CDR2 (germline): MNHNY, SVGAGI (reference sequence). This clone was seen only a few times. What it recognizes is unknown. The sequenced sample was PBMCs. The TCR originated in a man aged 50-59 years in good health and CMV-seropositive. V is TRBV6-6 and J is TRBJ1-2; a weak D match, TRBD1 (6 bases). CDR3 loop: CASSYQGTGRVYGYTF. The CDR3, as DNA: TGTGCCAGCAGTTATCAGGGGACGGGACGAGTCTATGGCTACACCTTC.